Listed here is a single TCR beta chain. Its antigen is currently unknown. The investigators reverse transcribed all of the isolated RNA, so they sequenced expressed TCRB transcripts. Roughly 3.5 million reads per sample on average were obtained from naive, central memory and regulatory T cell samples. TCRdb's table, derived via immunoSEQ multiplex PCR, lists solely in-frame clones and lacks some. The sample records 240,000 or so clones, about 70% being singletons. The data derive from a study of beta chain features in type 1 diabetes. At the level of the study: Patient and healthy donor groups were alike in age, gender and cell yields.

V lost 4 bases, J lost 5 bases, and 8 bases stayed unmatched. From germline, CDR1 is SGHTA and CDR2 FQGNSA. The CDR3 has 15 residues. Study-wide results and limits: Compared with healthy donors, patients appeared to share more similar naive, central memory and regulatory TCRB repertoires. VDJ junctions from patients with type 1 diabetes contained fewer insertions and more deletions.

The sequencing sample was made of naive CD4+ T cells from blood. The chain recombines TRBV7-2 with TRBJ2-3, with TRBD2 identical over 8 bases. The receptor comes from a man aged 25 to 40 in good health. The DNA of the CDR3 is TGTGCCAGCAGCTCCACTAGCGGAGCCCTAGATACGCAGTATTTT. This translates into CASSSTSGALDTQYF.